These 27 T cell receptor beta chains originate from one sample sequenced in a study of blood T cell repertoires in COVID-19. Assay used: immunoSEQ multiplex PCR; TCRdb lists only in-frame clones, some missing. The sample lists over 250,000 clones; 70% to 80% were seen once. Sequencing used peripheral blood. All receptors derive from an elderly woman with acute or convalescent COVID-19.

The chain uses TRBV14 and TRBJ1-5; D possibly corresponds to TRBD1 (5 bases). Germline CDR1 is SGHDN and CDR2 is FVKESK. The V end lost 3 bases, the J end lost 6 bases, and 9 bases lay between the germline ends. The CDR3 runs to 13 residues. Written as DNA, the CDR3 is TGTGCCAGCAGCCAGACAGAAGGTCAGCCCCAGCATTTT. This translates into CASSQTEGQPQHF.

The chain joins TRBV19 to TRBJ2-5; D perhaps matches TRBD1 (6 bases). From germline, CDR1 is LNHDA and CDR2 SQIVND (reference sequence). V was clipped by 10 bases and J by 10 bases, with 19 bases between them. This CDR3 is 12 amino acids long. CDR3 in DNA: TGTGCCACTTCCGAGACAGGAAATATCCAGTACTTC. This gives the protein CATSETGNIQYF.

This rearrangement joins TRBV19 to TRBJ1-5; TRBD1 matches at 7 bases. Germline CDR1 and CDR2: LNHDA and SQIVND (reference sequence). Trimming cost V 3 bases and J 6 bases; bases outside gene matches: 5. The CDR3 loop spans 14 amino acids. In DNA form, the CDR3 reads TGTGCCAGTAGTATGACAGGGCAGAGTCAGCCCCAGCATTTT. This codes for CASSMTGQSQPQHF.

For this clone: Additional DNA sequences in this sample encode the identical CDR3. The CDR3 DNA follows: TGTGCCAGCAGTGAACAGGGGTATGGCTACACCTTC. This codes for CASSEQGYGYTF. The rearrangement links TRBV2 to TRBJ1-2; D perhaps matches TRBD1 (6 bases). V was cut by 2 bases and J by 5 bases, with 6 bases left in between. Germline loops: CDR1 SNHLY, CDR2 FYNNEI. This CDR3 contains 12 residues.

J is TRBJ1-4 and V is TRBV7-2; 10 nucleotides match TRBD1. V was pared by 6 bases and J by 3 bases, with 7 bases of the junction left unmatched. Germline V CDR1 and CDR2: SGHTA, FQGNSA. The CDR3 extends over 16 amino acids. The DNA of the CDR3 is TGTGCCAGCAGTTTTACCGGGACAGGGGCTAATGAAAAACTGTTTTTT. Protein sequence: CASSFTGTGANEKLFF. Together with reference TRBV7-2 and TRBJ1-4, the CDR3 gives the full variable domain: GAGVSQSPSNKVTEKGKDVELRCDPISGHTALYWYRQSLGQGLEFLIYFQGNSAPDKSGLPSDRFSAERTGGSVSTLTIQRTQQEDSAVYLCASSFTGTGANEKLFFGSGTQLSVL.

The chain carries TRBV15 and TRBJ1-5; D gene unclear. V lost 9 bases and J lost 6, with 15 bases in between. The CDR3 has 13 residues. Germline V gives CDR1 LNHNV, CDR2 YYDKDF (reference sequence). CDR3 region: CATSESMGQPQHF. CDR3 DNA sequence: TGTGCCACATCGGAGAGTATGGGTCAGCCCCAGCATTTT.

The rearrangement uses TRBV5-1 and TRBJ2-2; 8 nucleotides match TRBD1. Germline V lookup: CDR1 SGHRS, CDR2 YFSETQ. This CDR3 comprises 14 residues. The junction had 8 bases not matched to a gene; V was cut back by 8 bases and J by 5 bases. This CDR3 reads CASTGTGLTGELFF. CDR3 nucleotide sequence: TGCGCCAGTACCGGGACAGGTCTTACCGGGGAGCTGTTTTTT.

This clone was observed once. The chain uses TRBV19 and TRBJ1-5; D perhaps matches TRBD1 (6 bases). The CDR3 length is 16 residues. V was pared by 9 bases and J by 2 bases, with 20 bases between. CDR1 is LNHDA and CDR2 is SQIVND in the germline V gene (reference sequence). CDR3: CASSGQGPAGNQPQHF. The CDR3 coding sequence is TGTGCCAGCTCGGGGCAGGGGCCGGCTGGCAATCAGCCCCAGCATTTT.

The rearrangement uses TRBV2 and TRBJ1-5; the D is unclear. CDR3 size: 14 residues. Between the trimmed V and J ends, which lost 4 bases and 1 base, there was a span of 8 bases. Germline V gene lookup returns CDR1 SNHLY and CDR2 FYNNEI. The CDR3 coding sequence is TGTGCCAGCAGTGGTATCCTAAGCAATCAGCCCCAGCATTTT. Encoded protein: CASSGILSNQPQHF. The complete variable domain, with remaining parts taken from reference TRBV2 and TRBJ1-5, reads EPEVTQTPSHQVTQMGQEVILRCVPISNHLYFYWYRQILGQKVEFLVSFYNNEISEKSEIFDDQFSVERPDGSNFTLKIRSTKLEDSAMYFCASSGILSNQPQHFGDGTRLSIL.

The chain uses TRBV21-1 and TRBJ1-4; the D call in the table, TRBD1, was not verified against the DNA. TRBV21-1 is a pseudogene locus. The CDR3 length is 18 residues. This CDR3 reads CASRRSGGRVDTNEKLFF. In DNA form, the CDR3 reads TGTGCCAGCAGACGCTCAGGGGGCCGGGTAGATACTAATGAAAAACTGTTTTTT.

The CDR3 nucleotides read TGTGCCAGCAGCCGTTCAGGGCCCACCTACGAGCAGTACTTC. It specifies CASSRSGPTYEQYF. The chain links TRBV11-2 to TRBJ2-7, with D maybe TRBD1 (5 bases). V dropped 5 bases and J dropped 2 bases, with 13 bases sitting between them. The CDR3 loop spans 14 amino acids. The germline gives CDR1 SGHAT, CDR2 FQNNGV.

The CDR3 DNA follows: TGTGCCAGCAGCCCTCAGGGCAGCACCGGGGAGCTGTTTTTT. Protein product: CASSPQGSTGELFF. This chain connects TRBV3-1 (or the pseudogene TRBV3-2) to TRBJ2-2; a weak D match, TRBD1 (5 bases). Trimming took off 4 bases at V and 4 bases at J, with 10 bases between the two ends. The CDR3 is 14 amino acids. The germline V gene has CDR1 LGHDT and CDR2 YNNKEL (reference sequence).

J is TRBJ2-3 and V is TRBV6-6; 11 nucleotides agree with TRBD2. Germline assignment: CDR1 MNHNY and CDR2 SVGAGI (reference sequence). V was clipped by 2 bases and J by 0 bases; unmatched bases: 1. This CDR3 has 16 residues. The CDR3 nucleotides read TGTGCCAGCAGTTACACTAGCGGGAGTAGCACAGATACGCAGTATTTT. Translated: CASSYTSGSSTDTQYF.

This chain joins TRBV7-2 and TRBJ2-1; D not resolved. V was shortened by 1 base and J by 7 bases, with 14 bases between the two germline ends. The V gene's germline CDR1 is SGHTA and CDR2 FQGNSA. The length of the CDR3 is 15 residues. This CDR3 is CASSLGLGRKNEQFF. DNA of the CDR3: TGTGCCAGCAGCTTAGGGCTAGGCCGAAAAAATGAGCAGTTCTTC.

CDR3: CASSPVAGGHNIQYF. Written as DNA, the CDR3 is TGTGCCAGCAGCCCCGTAGCGGGGGGGCATAACATTCAGTACTTC. V and J are TRBV7-9 and TRBJ2-4, with 11 bases aligning to TRBD2. CDR1 SEHNR and CDR2 FQNEAQ come from the germline V gene (reference sequence). The CDR3 has 15 amino acids. After removal of 5 bases from V and 7 bases from J, the junction contained 7 bases not matched to a gene.

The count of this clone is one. CDR3 residues: CASSLGTGFSTDTQYF. CDR3 in DNA: TGTGCCAGCAGCTTAGGGACGGGGTTTAGCACAGATACGCAGTATTTT. The chain recombines TRBV7-2 with TRBJ2-3, with D possibly being TRBD2 (5 bases). V lost 1 base and J lost 0, with 11 bases in between. CDR3 size: 16 residues. Germline values: CDR1 SGHTA, CDR2 FQGNSA.

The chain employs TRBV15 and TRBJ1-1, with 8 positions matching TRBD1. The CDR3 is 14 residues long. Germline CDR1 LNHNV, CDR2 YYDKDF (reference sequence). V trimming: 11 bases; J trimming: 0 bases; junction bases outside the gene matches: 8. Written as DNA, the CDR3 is TGTGCCGCCAAGACAGGGGACATGAACACTGAAGCTTTCTTT. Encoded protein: CAAKTGDMNTEAFF.

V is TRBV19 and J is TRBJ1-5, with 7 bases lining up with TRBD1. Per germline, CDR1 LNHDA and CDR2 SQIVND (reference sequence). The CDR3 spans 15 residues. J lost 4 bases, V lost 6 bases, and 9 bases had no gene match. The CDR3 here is CASRTTGAANQPQHF. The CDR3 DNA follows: TGTGCCAGTAGAACCACAGGGGCCGCAAATCAGCCCCAGCATTTT.

Written as DNA, the CDR3 is TGTGCCTGGAGTGGACTAGGGAGAGAGACCCAGTACTTC. Its protein product is CAWSGLGRETQYF. The chain is built from TRBV30 and TRBJ2-5, with D perhaps matching TRBD2 (6 bases). V dropped 1 base and J dropped 4 bases, with 10 bases sitting between them. Germline V gives CDR1 GTSNPN, CDR2 SVGIG (reference sequence). The CDR3 consists of 13 residues.

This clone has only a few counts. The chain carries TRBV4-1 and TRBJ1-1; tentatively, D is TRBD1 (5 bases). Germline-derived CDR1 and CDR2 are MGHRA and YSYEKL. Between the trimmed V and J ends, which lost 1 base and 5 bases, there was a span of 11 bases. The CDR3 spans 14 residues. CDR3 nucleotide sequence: TGCGCCAGCAGCCAAGGGGGGGAGGAAACTGAAGCTTTCTTT. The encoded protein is CASSQGGEETEAFF.

The CDR3 here is CASRAAGWQGTGELFF. The CDR3, as DNA: TGTGCCAGCAGGGCAGCCGGGTGGCAGGGCACCGGGGAGCTGTTTTTT. The V call is TRBV2, the J call TRBJ2-2; possible D gene TRBD1, 5 bases. The V gene lost 6 bases and the J gene lost 4 bases, with 18 bases spanning the gap. From germline, CDR1 is SNHLY and CDR2 FYNNEI. The CDR3 is made up of 16 amino acids.

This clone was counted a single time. This CDR3 is CASSLEGLAQGADYNEQFF. For the CDR3, the DNA is TGCGCCAGCAGCTTGGAGGGACTAGCGCAGGGAGCCGACTACAATGAGCAGTTCTTC. The genes are TRBV5-1 and TRBJ2-1; TRBD2 matches 10 bases. Germline V gene lookup returns CDR1 SGHRS and CDR2 YFSETQ. The CDR3 loop spans 19 amino acids. V lost 0 bases to trimming and J lost 3 bases; unmatched junction nucleotides: 12.

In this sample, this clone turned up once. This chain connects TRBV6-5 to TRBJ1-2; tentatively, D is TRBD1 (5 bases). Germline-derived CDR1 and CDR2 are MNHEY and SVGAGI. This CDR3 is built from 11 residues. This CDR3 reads CATAGGYGYTF. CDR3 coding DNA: TGTGCTACTGCCGGGGGATATGGCTACACCTTC.

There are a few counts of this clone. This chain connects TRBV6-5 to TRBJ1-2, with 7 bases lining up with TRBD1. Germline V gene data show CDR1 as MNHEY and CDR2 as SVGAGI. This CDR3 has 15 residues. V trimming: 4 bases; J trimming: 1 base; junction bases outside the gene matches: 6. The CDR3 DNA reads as TGTGCCAGCAGTTCAACAGGGGTTAATAACTATGGCTACACCTTC. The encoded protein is CASSSTGVNNYGYTF.

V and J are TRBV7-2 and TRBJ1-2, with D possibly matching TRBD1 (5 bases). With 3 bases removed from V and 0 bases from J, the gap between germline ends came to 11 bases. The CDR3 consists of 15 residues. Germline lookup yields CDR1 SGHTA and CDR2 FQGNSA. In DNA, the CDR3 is TGTGCCAGCAGCTTGGCAGGGCCTACTAACTATGGCTACACCTTC. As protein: CASSLAGPTNYGYTF. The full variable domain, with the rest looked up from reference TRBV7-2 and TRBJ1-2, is GAGVSQSPSNKVTEKGKDVELRCDPISGHTALYWYRQSLGQGLEFLIYFQGNSAPDKSGLPSDRFSAERTGGSVSTLTIQRTQQEDSAVYLCASSLAGPTNYGYTFGSGTRLTVV.

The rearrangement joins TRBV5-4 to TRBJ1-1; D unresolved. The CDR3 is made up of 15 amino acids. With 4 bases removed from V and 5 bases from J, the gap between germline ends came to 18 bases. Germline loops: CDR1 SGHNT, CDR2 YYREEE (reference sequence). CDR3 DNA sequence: TGTGCCAGCAGCCCACCTACCGGGTTGGAGACTGAAGCTTTCTTT. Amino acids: CASSPPTGLETEAFF.

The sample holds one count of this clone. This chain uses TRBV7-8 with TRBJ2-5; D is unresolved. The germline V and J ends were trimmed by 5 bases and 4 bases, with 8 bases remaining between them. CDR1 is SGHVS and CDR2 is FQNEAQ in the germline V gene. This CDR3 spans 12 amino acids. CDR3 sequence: CASSLSGETQYF. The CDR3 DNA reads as TGTGCCAGCAGCCTATCGGGAGAGACCCAGTACTTC.